The entry below gives a single T cell receptor beta chain sequence along with its context. The protocol was immunoSEQ multiplex PCR, while the TCRdb copy is restricted to in-frame clones and leaves out a portion. The sample comprises a few hundred thousand clones, around 84% of which are singletons, and approximately 3.6% rests with the top ten. The data were taken from a study of blood T cell repertoires in COVID-19. Study in general: The United States, Italy and Spain provided the acute and convalescent COVID-19 samples.

CDR1 MNHNS and CDR2 SASEGT come from the germline V gene. Trimming shortened V by 1 base and J by 6 bases, and 10 bases separated the two germline ends. The CDR3 length is 13 residues. The V gene is TRBV6-1, the J gene TRBJ2-7; weak D call: TRBD1 (5 bases). The material sequenced was peripheral blood. The TCR comes from a woman in her late teens or twenties with acute or convalescent COVID-19. The CDR3 protein is CASSEVVGREQYF. DNA of the CDR3: TGTGCCAGCAGTGAAGTGGTGGGGCGCGAGCAGTACTTC.